This TCR beta chain was captured by sequencing in a study of T-cell memory formation after mild COVID-19. Whole-study findings and limits: Contracting CD4+ clones were located mainly in CM and EM, and CD8+ clones in EMRA.

CDR3 length equals 12 residues. V was trimmed by 5 bases and J by 8 bases, leaving 12 bases between them. TCRdb independently ran MiXCR on the 5' RACE reads; one entry per CDR3 protein. Here the sample spans 300,000 to 400,000 distinct CDR3 sequences, 15% being singletons. This clonotype appeared a few times. What it binds is unknown. The receptor was isolated from a man aged 18-30 years who had mild COVID-19 (a few samples of this study predate the infection). Cell type and time point are not known. Sequencing used PBMCs or a T cell subset sorted from them (not recorded which). This rearrangement joins TRBV12-3 or TRBV12-4 to TRBJ1-2, with D tentatively TRBD1 (5 bases). The CDR3 DNA reads as TGTGCCAGCAGTCCAGGACATGAGGGCTACACCTTC. This gives the protein CASSPGHEGYTF.